This T cell receptor (beta chain) was recovered during a study of CXCR3-negative and CXCR3-positive naive CD8 T cells. All TRB cDNA libraries came from 5' RACE performed with UMI labels. Reanalyzing the 5' RACE reads, TCRdb keeps one entry per CDR3 protein, without DNA. In all, the sample yields approximately 100,000 distinct CDR3 sequences. Findings and caveats of the study: Fresh PBMCs served for most assays, and CXCR3 expression fell partially after cryopreservation. Memory CD8+ cells had much lower diversity, and both naive subsets had comparably high diversity. Naive cells positive for CXCR3 carried more hydrophobic TRB CDR3s than CXCR3-negative ones.

The length of the CDR3 is 14 residues. Germline loops: CDR1 LNHNV, CDR2 YYDKDF (reference sequence). Concerning this clonotype: What it binds is not known.

The origin of this receptor is a human donor in good health. Some clones in this sample may be carry-over from other donors' samples. V and J are TRBV15 and TRBJ2-1; TCRdb picks TRBD1, but there is no DNA to check that call. Specimen: naive CXCR3+ CD8+ T cells from blood. Subset meaning: CD45RO-CCR7+CD27+CD95- naive CD8+ T cells expressing CXCR3 (TNR3+). The CDR3 here is CATSPPGGYNEQFF.